Listed here are 28 T cell receptor beta chains from one sample, sequenced in a study of T cell responses to AZD1222 COVID-19 vaccine. The assay was immunoSEQ multiplex PCR, and TCRdb's table has in-frame clones only and misses some. The sample holds more than 110,000 clones. The sample comprised peripheral blood. The source is an adult in good health.

The rearrangement uses TRBV4-2 and TRBJ2-3, with TRBD2 identical over 11 bases. Germline V gene sequence: CDR1 LGHNA, CDR2 YNFKEQ. The CDR3 has 15 amino acids. J lost 5 bases, V lost 2 bases, and 3 bases had no gene match. The CDR3 loop reads CASSQKLAGEDTQYF. CDR3 coding DNA: TGTGCCAGCAGCCAAAAACTAGCGGGGGAAGATACGCAGTATTTT.

V and J are TRBV7-9 and TRBJ1-1; 7 bases align to TRBD1. V shed 3 bases and J 2 bases; nucleotides not matched to a gene: 15. The germline CDR1 and CDR2 sequences are SEHNR and FQNEAQ (reference sequence). The CDR3 runs to 18 residues. CDR3 bases: TGTGCCAGCAGCTTCCGAAGAGGGTCAGGGGGTTTAAACACTGAAGCTTTCTTT. This encodes CASSFRRGSGGLNTEAFF.

As concerns this clone: A read error may produce the germline difference seen at one junction end. The chain joins TRBV7-2 to TRBJ2-5, with D hard to call. This CDR3 spans 14 amino acids. In germline, CDR1 is SGHTA, CDR2 FQGNSA. The CDR3 DNA sequence: TGTGCCAGCAGTTTAGATGTCATCGAAGAGACCCAGTACTTC. Its protein product is CASSLDVIEETQYF.

J is TRBJ1-5 and V is TRBV2; D remains unclear. The CDR3 runs 14 residues. The V end lost 5 bases, the J end lost 2 bases, and 10 bases lay between the germline ends. CDR1 and CDR2 (germline): SNHLY, FYNNEI. The CDR3: CASSPEGRNQPQHF. Written as DNA, the CDR3 is TGTGCCAGCAGTCCAGAAGGGCGCAATCAGCCCCAGCATTTT.

The rearrangement links TRBV19 to TRBJ2-1; D is undetermined. The V end lost 1 base, the J end lost 0 bases, and 13 bases lay between the germline ends. CDR1 LNHDA and CDR2 SQIVND come from the germline V gene (reference sequence). The CDR3 runs to 17 residues. Written as DNA, the CDR3 is TGTGCCAGTAGTATAGCTTGGGTGCTAAGCTCCTACAATGAGCAGTTCTTC. It specifies CASSIAWVLSSYNEQFF. Using reference TRBV19 and TRBJ2-1 for the parts outside the CDR3, the full variable domain is DGGITQSPKYLFRKEGQNVTLSCEQNLNHDAMYWYRQDPGQGLRLIYYSQIVNDFQKGDIAEGYSVSREKKESFPLTVTSAQKNPTAFYLCASSIAWVLSSYNEQFFGPGTRLTVL.

The chain couples TRBV21-1 to TRBJ1-2. TRBV21-1 is described as a pseudogene. The CDR3 has 13 residues. This CDR3 reads CASRNRTGNGYTF. CDR3 in DNA: TGTGCCAGCAGAAACCGGACCGGGAATGGCTACACCTTC.

The chain has TRBV3-1 (or the pseudogene TRBV3-2) and TRBJ2-7, with TRBD2 matching over 11 bases. J was trimmed by 2 bases and V by 11 bases; bases with no gene match: 8. This CDR3 is 14 amino acids long. Germline V CDR1 and CDR2: LGHDT, YNNKEL (reference sequence). This CDR3 reads CASETSGDPYEQYF. The CDR3 region has the DNA TGTGCCTCCGAGACTAGCGGGGACCCCTACGAGCAGTACTTC.

The chain recombines TRBV7-9 with TRBJ1-2; 9 bases fit TRBD1. CDR1 is SEHNR, CDR2 FQNEAQ, per germline (reference sequence). Trimming at V came to 5 bases and at J to 4 bases, leaving 5 bases not matched to a gene. This CDR3 region has 14 residues. CDR3 protein: CASSASGQGYGYTF. The CDR3 nucleotides are TGTGCCAGCAGCGCCTCGGGACAGGGCTATGGCTACACCTTC.

This rearrangement joins TRBV6-6 to TRBJ1-5; D is undetermined. Germline V gene lookup returns CDR1 MNHNY and CDR2 SVGAGI (reference sequence). This CDR3 has 14 amino acids. V lost 6 bases and J 5 bases, leaving 14 bases between the germline ends. In DNA, the CDR3 is TGTGCCAGCAGCTGGGGAGGAGCCCATCAGCCCCAGCATTTT. It yields the protein CASSWGGAHQPQHF.

The chain has TRBV6-2 or TRBV6-3 and TRBJ1-1, with D maybe TRBD1 (5 bases). The CDR3 loop spans 16 amino acids. The germline CDR1 and CDR2 sequences are MNHEY and SVGEGT. V was clipped by 6 bases and J by 3 bases, with 20 bases between them. The CDR3 loop reads CASSRVGVDPYTEAFF. The DNA of the CDR3 is TGTGCCAGCAGCCGCGTGGGGGTGGACCCATACACTGAAGCTTTCTTT.

The chain uses TRBV5-4 and TRBJ1-2; TRBD1 might be the D (6 bases). Germline values: CDR1 SGHNT, CDR2 YYREEE (reference sequence). CDR3 size: 16 residues. V lost 4 bases, J lost 8 bases, and 24 bases lay in between. CDR3 in amino acids: CASSPFIQGLSRGYTF. The CDR3 bases are TGTGCCAGCAGCCCCTTCATACAGGGTTTGTCCCGGGGCTACACCTTC.

The rearrangement joins TRBV6-6 to TRBJ1-5; TRBD1 agrees at 7 bases. Germline CDR1 MNHNY, CDR2 SVGAGI (reference sequence). The ends lost 4 bases at V and 1 base at J; junction bases unmatched: 7. The CDR3 extends over 16 amino acids. The CDR3 loop reads CASSWGQSRSNQPQHF. In DNA, the CDR3 is TGTGCCAGCAGTTGGGGACAGTCCCGAAGCAATCAGCCCCAGCATTTT.

The V gene is TRBV6-2 or TRBV6-3, the J gene TRBJ2-4; D call uncertain. Trimming shortened V by 3 bases and J by 4 bases, and 4 bases separated the two germline ends. The CDR3 length is 12 residues. Per germline, CDR1 MNHEY and CDR2 SVGEGT. In nucleotides, the CDR3 is TGTGCCAGCAGTTATACAAAAAACATTCAGTACTTC. Encoded protein: CASSYTKNIQYF.

The chain joins TRBV30 to TRBJ1-2; D gene ambiguous. CDR3 length: 13 residues. Germline lookup yields CDR1 GTSNPN and CDR2 SVGIG (reference sequence). Trimming left V 4 bases short and J 2 bases short, with 11 bases between. CDR3 sequence (DNA): TGTGCCTGGACCCAGGCTCCCAACTATGGCTACACCTTC. Encoded protein: CAWTQAPNYGYTF. The full variable domain, completed using reference TRBV30 and TRBJ1-2, is SQTIHQWPATLVQPVGSPLSLECTVEGTSNPNLYWYRQAAGRGLQLLFYSVGIGQISSEVPQNLSASRPQDRQFILSSKKLLLSDSGFYLCAWTQAPNYGYTFGSGTRLTVV.

The chain has TRBV27 and TRBJ1-5; D ambiguous. Germline assignment: CDR1 MNHEY and CDR2 SMNVEV (reference sequence). The CDR3 length is 12 residues. The V end was cut by 8 bases, the J end by 3 bases, with 8 bases between. CDR3 amino acids: CASGGINQPQHF. CDR3 coding DNA: TGTGCCAGCGGAGGGATCAATCAGCCCCAGCATTTT.

The chain links TRBV5-1 to TRBJ2-5; 9 bases are a match to TRBD2. J gave up 5 bases and V 0 bases, and 14 bases lay outside the gene matches. Germline V CDR1 and CDR2: SGHRS, YFSETQ. This CDR3 has 18 amino acids. DNA for the CDR3: TGCGCCAGCAGCTTGGAATCCCTGAGCGGGGGGCACGGGGAGACCCAGTACTTC. It codes for CASSLESLSGGHGETQYF.

This chain links TRBV7-9 with TRBJ1-1; D unresolved. Germline V lookup: CDR1 SEHNR, CDR2 FQNEAQ (reference sequence). Trimming took off 5 bases at V and 2 bases at J, with 12 bases between the two ends. CDR3 length: 14 amino acids. The CDR3 loop reads CASSPKSPNTEAFF. The DNA for the CDR3 is TGTGCCAGCAGCCCCAAGTCCCCCAACACTGAAGCTTTCTTT.

J is TRBJ2-3 and V is TRBV18; D is uncertain. The CDR3 totals 13 residues. The germline V gene encodes CDR1 KGHSH and CDR2 LQKENI. Trimming removed 6 bases at V and 4 bases at J, with 11 bases between. CDR3 in DNA: TGTGCCAGCTCCCCCTCCGCATCAGATACGCAGTATTTT. Translation: CASSPSASDTQYF. The full variable domain, completed using reference TRBV18 and TRBJ2-3, is NAGVMQNPRHLVRRRGQEARLRCSPMKGHSHVYWYRQLPEEGLKFMVYLQKENIIDESGMPKERFSAEFPKEGPSILRIQQVVRGDSAAYFCASSPSASDTQYFGPGTRLTVL.

A word on this clone: At one boundary the junction diverges from the germline segment, which might be a read error. The CDR3 DNA follows: TGCGCCAGCAGTGAGAGGGGAGCTAACCATGGCTACACCTTC. As protein: CASSERGANHGYTF. This chain uses TRBV10-2 with TRBJ1-2, with TRBD1 as a possible D gene (5 bases). Germline V CDR1 and CDR2: WSHSY, SAAADI. The CDR3 has 14 amino acids.

This sequence joins TRBV19 and TRBJ2-5, with a tentative D call TRBD2 (6 bases). Germline CDR1 reads LNHDA; CDR2 reads SQIVND (reference sequence). Deletions cut 3 bases from V and 1 base from J, with 9 bases between. CDR3 length equals 14 residues. The CDR3 loop is CASSMGGIQETQYF. The CDR3 region has the DNA TGTGCCAGTAGTATGGGGGGAATCCAAGAGACCCAGTACTTC.

This chain connects TRBV6-1 to TRBJ1-2; 10 bases fit TRBD1. The CDR3 is 15 amino acids. J was trimmed by 4 bases and V by 1 base; bases with no gene match: 3. Germline V gene data show CDR1 as MNHNS and CDR2 as SASEGT. The CDR3 nucleotides are TGTGCCAGCAGTGAAGATCGGGACAGGGGCTATGGCTACACCTTC. It specifies CASSEDRDRGYGYTF.

The V gene is TRBV11-2, the J gene TRBJ1-1; maybe TRBD1 (6 bases). The CDR3 loop spans 15 amino acids. Per germline, CDR1 SGHAT and CDR2 FQNNGV. V shed 2 bases and J shed 4 bases, with 14 bases lying between them. The CDR3 nucleotides read TGTGCCAGCAGCTTAACGACAGGAATGGGCACTGAAGCTTTCTTT. Its protein product is CASSLTTGMGTEAFF.

The chain employs TRBV4-3 and TRBJ2-1, with 12 bases aligning to TRBD2. V was clipped by 4 bases and J by 2 bases; unmatched bases: 3. Germline CDR1 and CDR2: LGHNA and YSLEER. The CDR3 covers 16 residues. In DNA form, the CDR3 reads TGCGCCAGCAGCCTACTAGCGGGGGGAACCTACAATGAGCAGTTCTTC. Translation: CASSLLAGGTYNEQFF.

The V and J genes are TRBV19 and TRBJ1-4, with 7 bases fitting TRBD1. J was trimmed by 7 bases and V by 0 bases; bases with no gene match: 5. This CDR3 region has 15 residues. The germline V gene encodes CDR1 LNHDA and CDR2 SQIVND (reference sequence). The CDR3 sequence: CASSIEARGIEKLFF. In DNA, the CDR3 is TGTGCCAGTAGTATAGAGGCCAGGGGGATTGAAAAACTGTTTTTT.

V gene TRBV9 combines with J gene TRBJ1-1; D possibly corresponds to TRBD1 (5 bases). Germline assignment: CDR1 SGDLS and CDR2 YYNGEE. The length of the CDR3 is 15 residues. Deletions cut 2 bases from V and 0 bases from J, with 11 bases between. The CDR3 DNA reads TGTGCCAGCAGCGTCCAGATAGGGGTGAACACTGAAGCTTTCTTT. Its protein product is CASSVQIGVNTEAFF. The full variable domain, its missing parts supplied by reference TRBV9 and TRBJ1-1, is DSGVTQTPKHLITATGQRVTLRCSPRSGDLSVYWYQQSLDQGLQFLIQYYNGEERAKGNILERFSAQQFPDLHSELNLSSLELGDSALYFCASSVQIGVNTEAFFGQGTRLTVV.

J is TRBJ1-4 and V is TRBV5-8, with no clear D. Trimming took off 7 bases at V and 8 bases at J, with 9 bases between the two ends. The CDR3 runs to 11 residues. CDR1 is SGHTS and CDR2 is YDEGEE in the germline V gene. In DNA, the CDR3 is TGTGCCAGCCGGCGGAGCGAAAAACTGTTTTTT. It specifies CASRRSEKLFF.

V is TRBV5-1 and J is TRBJ2-2; D might be TRBD2 (6 bases). CDR3 size: 17 residues. In germline, CDR1 is SGHRS, CDR2 YFSETQ. V shed 0 bases and J shed 2 bases, with 14 bases lying between them. CDR3 in amino acids: CASSLGLAGPNTGELFF. The CDR3 DNA follows: TGCGCCAGCAGCTTGGGGTTGGCGGGACCCAACACCGGGGAGCTGTTTTTT.

V gene TRBV5-1 combines with J gene TRBJ1-1; 7 positions match TRBD1. Looked up from germline, CDR1 is SGHRS and CDR2 is YFSETQ. This CDR3 is built from 15 residues. With V trimmed by 1 base and J by 1 base, 4 bases remained unmatched. The CDR3 bases are TGCGCCAGCAGCTTGTTCGACAGGGCGAACACTGAAGCTTTCTTT. Translation: CASSLFDRANTEAFF.